The rows below give T cell receptor beta chains drawn from one sample of a study of cytomegalovirus exposure and HLA in healthy donors. Generated by immunoSEQ multiplex PCR, the TCRdb table keeps only in-frame clones and is missing some. The sample shows approximately 190,000 clones, 75% to 90% of them seen only once. The material sequenced was PBMCs. The receptors were sampled from a boy between 2 and 10 years old in good health and CMV-seronegative. Each CDR3 is given with its conserved first and last residue.

cdr3_aa: CASSYGLAGVYNEQFF; v_call: TRBV5-1; j_call: TRBJ2-1
cdr3_aa: CASSDGAFTDTQYF; v_call: TRBV6-1; j_call: TRBJ2-3
cdr3_aa: CATSRDRGSRNEQFF; v_call: TRBV15; j_call: TRBJ2-1
cdr3_aa: CASSLNGGGNDNEQFF; v_call: TRBV7-2; j_call: TRBJ2-1
cdr3_aa: CARVDRGQGTEAFF; v_call: TRBV7-3; j_call: TRBJ1-1
cdr3_aa: CSVVAAGGHSDTQYF; v_call: TRBV29-1; j_call: TRBJ2-3
cdr3_aa: CASSVGATPNTEAFF; v_call: TRBV5-1; j_call: TRBJ1-1
cdr3_aa: CASSRVRGTDYEQYF; v_call: TRBV7-3; j_call: TRBJ2-7
cdr3_aa: CASSLVISGLVYNEQFF; v_call: TRBV11-3; j_call: TRBJ2-1
cdr3_aa: CASSEATSYEQYF; v_call: TRBV6-1; j_call: .
cdr3_aa: CASSICSYEQYF; v_call: TRBV10-1; j_call: TRBJ2-7
cdr3_aa: CASSIGGNEQFF; v_call: TRBV27; j_call: TRBJ2-1
cdr3_aa: CASSFFRDRPYEQYF; v_call: TRBV28; j_call: TRBJ2-7
cdr3_aa: CASPESLGDEHGSPLHF; v_call: TRBV28; j_call: TRBJ1-6
cdr3_aa: CASSLRQGDTEAFF; v_call: TRBV2; j_call: TRBJ1-1
cdr3_aa: CASSLSGGATDTQYF; v_call: TRBV28; j_call: TRBJ2-3
cdr3_aa: CASSLRSRGAGEKLFF; v_call: TRBV5-5; j_call: TRBJ1-4
cdr3_aa: CAWAPARAMNYGYTF; v_call: TRBV30; j_call: TRBJ1-2
cdr3_aa: CASRPTGVGNQPQHF; v_call: TRBV28; j_call: TRBJ1-5
cdr3_aa: CASSIEGSLGTQYF; v_call: TRBV19; j_call: TRBJ2-5
cdr3_aa: CASPRRADYEQYF; v_call: TRBV18; j_call: .
cdr3_aa: CASSTPGSPNEQYF; v_call: TRBV6-5; j_call: TRBJ2-7
cdr3_aa: CSGEASNAGELFF; v_call: TRBV29-1; j_call: TRBJ2-2
cdr3_aa: CASSTDRAARKLFF; v_call: TRBV27; j_call: TRBJ1-4
cdr3_aa: CASSLVRGEKLFF; v_call: TRBV7-3; j_call: TRBJ1-4
cdr3_aa: CASSLERGQSNQPQHF; v_call: TRBV28; j_call: TRBJ1-5
cdr3_aa: CASTPIFGQGLGLAIAPLHF; v_call: TRBV27; j_call: TRBJ1-6
cdr3_aa: CASSLRAGGPFGEQFF; v_call: TRBV27; j_call: TRBJ2-1
cdr3_aa: CASSLVFGLARPETQYF; v_call: TRBV27; j_call: TRBJ2-5
cdr3_aa: CSSSQHYAGQYF; v_call: TRBV7-9; j_call: TRBJ2-7
cdr3_aa: CASSLRALGAYGYTF; v_call: TRBV7-2; j_call: TRBJ1-2
cdr3_aa: CAWRRGNYEQYF; v_call: TRBV30; j_call: .
cdr3_aa: CASLTRRAGPYEQYF; v_call: TRBV27; j_call: TRBJ2-7
cdr3_aa: CASSPPAGVGDTQYF; v_call: TRBV18; j_call: TRBJ2-3
cdr3_aa: CAWSGMRLTGELFF; v_call: TRBV30; j_call: TRBJ2-2
cdr3_aa: CASSLVSAREAFF; v_call: TRBV28; j_call: TRBJ1-1
cdr3_aa: CASSLTPQKEANNEQFF; v_call: TRBV5-1; j_call: TRBJ2-1
cdr3_aa: CASSLGLAGGELFF; v_call: TRBV5-1; j_call: TRBJ2-2
cdr3_aa: CASSESGTGGWNSPLHF; v_call: TRBV25-1; j_call: TRBJ1-6
cdr3_aa: CASNVRQGDTIYF; v_call: TRBV2; j_call: TRBJ1-3
cdr3_aa: CASSSNRGTNYGYTF; v_call: TRBV7-9; j_call: TRBJ1-2
cdr3_aa: CASSIRNSPLHF; v_call: TRBV9; j_call: TRBJ1-6
cdr3_aa: CASSLGTGFTGELFF; v_call: TRBV27; j_call: TRBJ2-2
cdr3_aa: CASAPGGGNTEAFF; v_call: TRBV27; j_call: TRBJ1-1